This entry concerns a single TCR beta chain. Antigen specificity is unknown. This record comes from a study of monozygotic twins with inflammatory bowel disease. Findings and caveats of the study: Twins with IBD had fewer clonotypes in common with others than healthy twins, particularly during disease activity.

This CDR3 is built from 13 residues. Per germline, CDR1 LNHDA and CDR2 SQIVND (reference sequence). Generation of cDNA took place in eight separate reactions per sample. TCRdb re-called the 5' RACE reads and gives one entry per CDR3 protein, without DNA. There are nearly 450,000 distinct CDR3 sequences in the sample, with about 2.3% held by the top ten. J is TRBJ1-3 and V is TRBV19; the TCRdb call, TRBD1, lacks DNA for checking. The sequenced material came from blood. This receptor was obtained from a human donor with ulcerative colitis or Crohn's disease, or a healthy co-twin of an affected twin (not recorded which). CDR3: CASSEQGRNTIYF.